The clone carrying this T cell receptor (beta chain) was detected many times. This entry is derived from a study of metastatic and nonmetastatic thyroid tumors. TCRdb ran MiXCR on the PCR reads. Among tens of thousands of clones listed, 25% to 35% were seen once. Every patient was untreated before thyroid surgery. The CDR3 is made up of 13 amino acids. CDR1 MNHEY and CDR2 SVGEGT come from the germline V gene. V lost 1 base, J lost 3 bases, and 5 bases lay in between. This receptor was identified in a male donor with papillary thyroid cancer or a benign thyroid nodule (not recorded which). Some clones in this sample may be carry-over from other donors' samples. The material sequenced was blood. This chain uses TRBV6-2 or TRBV6-3 with TRBJ2-3; D not certain. In DNA form, the CDR3 reads TGTGCCAGCAGTTACTTGGAGACAGATACGCAGTATTTT. Translated: CASSYLETDTQYF.